One sample yielded the 10 T cell receptor beta chains listed below, sequenced in a study of T cells in women clearing cervical HPV infection. Assay: immunoSEQ multiplex PCR; the TCRdb copy retains only in-frame clones and omits some. In total, the table holds tens of thousands of clones. Input material: blood buffy coat. Every receptor here comes from a woman between 18 and 69 years old with a cervical HPV16 infection that either progressed to CIN3+ or cleared (not recorded which).

On this clone itself: The observed sequence ends 3 residues before the CDR3 terminus, with the missing tail filled in from the germline J gene. This chain joins TRBV4-1 and TRBJ1-1; D call uncertain. The length of the CDR3 is 14 residues. Germline V gives CDR1 MGHRA, CDR2 YSYEKL. Trimming left V 1 base short and J 3 bases short, with 9 bases between. CDR3 region: CASSQVRKDTEAFF. The CDR3 DNA, read in part, is TGCGCCAGCAGCCAAGTTCGAAAGGACACTGAA.

Note on this clone: The CDR3 extends 3 residues past the end of the read, so its final part is completed from the germline J gene. V and J are TRBV20-1 and TRBJ1-5; D may be TRBD1 (6 bases). With 6 bases removed from V and 4 bases from J, the gap between germline ends came to 10 bases. The CDR3 is made up of 12 amino acids. The germline V gene encodes CDR1 DFQATT and CDR2 SNEGSKA (reference sequence). CDR3 sequence reads: CSAPRGNQPQHF. Incomplete CDR3 DNA: TGCAGTGCCCCAAGGGGGAATCAGCCC.

Details on this clone: The CDR3 end is not reached by the read, which stops 3 residues before it; the germline J gene fills it in. The chain links TRBV5-6 to TRBJ2-5; D not resolved. The CDR3 spans 14 residues. The V end lost 1 base, the J end lost 2 bases, and 9 bases lay between the germline ends. In germline, CDR1 is SGHDT, CDR2 YYEEEE. The CDR3 sequence: CASSLNLLQETQYF. Partial CDR3 DNA: TGTGCCAGCAGCTTGAACTTACTACAAGAGACC.

Notes on this clone: The read ends 3 residues shy of where the CDR3 ends; the end is completed using the germline J gene. The chain combines TRBV19 with TRBJ2-5, with 7 bases aligning to TRBD2. The CDR3 runs to 14 residues. From germline, CDR1 is LNHDA and CDR2 SQIVND (reference sequence). The V and J ends lost 4 bases and 2 bases, in that order; junction bases with no gene match: 4. The CDR3 DNA, read in part, is TGTGCCAGTAGTAATCTAGCGGCTCAAGAGACC. It specifies CASSNLAAQET. The whole CDR3 protein is CASSNLAAQETQYF.

A note on this clone: The CDR3 end is not reached by the read, which stops 3 residues before it; the germline J gene fills it in. In the same sample, other DNA sequences code for this CDR3. V gene TRBV19 combines with J gene TRBJ1-6, with 9 bases lining up with TRBD1. CDR3 size: 15 residues. J gave up 7 bases and V 7 bases, and 8 bases lay outside the gene matches. Germline loops: CDR1 LNHDA, CDR2 SQIVND (reference sequence). CDR3 DNA (partial): TGTGCCAGTACTCAGGGGACAGGGCTAAATTCACCC. It codes for CASTQGTGLNSP. Given in full, the CDR3 is CASTQGTGLNSPLHF.

CDR3 protein: CASSLGRGLNTEAFF. The covered CDR3 bases are TGTGCCAGCAGCCTAGGCAGGGGGCTGAACACTGAA. The chain couples TRBV7-2 to TRBJ1-1; 8 bases align to TRBD1. The read is 3 residues too short to cover the CDR3 end, so that end is filled in from the germline J gene. The junction had 5 bases not matched to a gene; V was cut back by 5 bases and J by 0 bases. Germline CDR1 is SGHTA and CDR2 is FQGNSA. The CDR3 runs 15 residues.

Points on this clone: The read terminates 3 residues ahead of where the CDR3 ends, so the germline J gene completes it. V gene TRBV19 combines with J gene TRBJ1-1, with D unresolved. Per the germline V gene, CDR1 is LNHDA and CDR2 is SQIVND (reference sequence). V lost 5 bases and J lost 5, with 12 bases in between. CDR3 length equals 13 residues. The sequenced part of the CDR3 DNA is TGTGCCAGTAGTCGAAGCGGGTTTACTGAA. Its translation is CASSRSGFTE. The whole CDR3 protein reads CASSRSGFTEAFF.

With regard to this clone: The read terminates 3 residues ahead of where the CDR3 ends, so the germline J gene completes it. The genes are TRBV2 and TRBJ2-5; 15 bases map to TRBD2. This CDR3 has 19 amino acids. Unmatched junction bases numbered 15, after V lost 8 bases and J lost 2 bases. Germline values: CDR1 SNHLY, CDR2 FYNNEI. CDR3 sequence reads: CASGGTRTSGRAGQETQYF. Partial CDR3 DNA: TGTGCCAGCGGGGGAACCCGGACTAGCGGGAGGGCCGGTCAAGAGACC.

In the case of this clone: The read stops 3 residues short of the end of the CDR3; the missing end is completed from the germline J gene. This sequence joins TRBV10-3 and TRBJ1-2; D gene ambiguous. This CDR3 spans 13 amino acids. Germline CDR1 and CDR2: ENHRY and SYGVKD. Trimming took off 2 bases at V and 2 bases at J, with 6 bases between the two ends. The CDR3 bases that were read are TGTGCCATCAGTGAGGGCAGGAACTATGGC. It encodes CAISEGRNYG. From start to end, the CDR3 is CAISEGRNYGYTF.

The sequenced CDR3 bases are TGTGCCAGCAGCCAAGGGGCAGGGGGCTTAGCTAATGAAAAA. Translated, it gives CASSQGAGGLANEK. The whole CDR3 reads CASSQGAGGLANEKLFF. The chain combines TRBV4-2 with TRBJ1-4, with 8 nucleotides matching TRBD1. The observed sequence ends 3 residues before the CDR3 terminus, with the missing tail filled in from the germline J gene. Germline V CDR1 and CDR2: LGHNA, YNFKEQ. The CDR3 is made up of 17 amino acids. After removal of 1 base from V and 3 bases from J, the junction contained 7 bases not matched to a gene.